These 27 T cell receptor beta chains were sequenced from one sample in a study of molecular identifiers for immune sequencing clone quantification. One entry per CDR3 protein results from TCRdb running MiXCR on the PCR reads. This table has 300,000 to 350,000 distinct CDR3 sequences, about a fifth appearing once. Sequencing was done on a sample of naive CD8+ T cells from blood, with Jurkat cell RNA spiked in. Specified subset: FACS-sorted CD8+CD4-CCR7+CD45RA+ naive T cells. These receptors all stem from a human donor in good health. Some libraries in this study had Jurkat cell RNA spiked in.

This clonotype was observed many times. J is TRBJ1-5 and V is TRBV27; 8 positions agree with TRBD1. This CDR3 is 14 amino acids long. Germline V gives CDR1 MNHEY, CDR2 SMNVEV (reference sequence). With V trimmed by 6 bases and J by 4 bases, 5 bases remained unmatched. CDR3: CASRKGQVNQPQHF. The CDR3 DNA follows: TGTGCCAGCAGAAAGGGACAGGTTAATCAGCCCCAGCATTTT.

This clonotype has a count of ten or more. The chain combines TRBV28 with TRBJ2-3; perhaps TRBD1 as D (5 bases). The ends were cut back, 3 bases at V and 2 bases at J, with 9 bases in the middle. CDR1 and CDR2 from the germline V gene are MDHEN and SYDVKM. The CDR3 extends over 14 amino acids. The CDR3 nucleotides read TGTGCCAGCAGTTTTGACAGTGCCACAGATACGCAGTATTTT. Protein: CASSFDSATDTQYF.

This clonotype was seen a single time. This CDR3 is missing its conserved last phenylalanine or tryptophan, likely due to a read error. Written as DNA, the CDR3 is TGTGCCAGCAGATCCCAGAGAACAGGGGCAGGAGATACGCAGCATCTT. Its protein is CASRSQRTGAGDTQHL. The chain carries TRBV12-3 or TRBV12-4 and TRBJ2-3; the match to TRBD1 covers 7 bases. The end of the DNA aligns better with TRBJ1-5, so the J call may be wrong. The CDR3 is 16 amino acids.

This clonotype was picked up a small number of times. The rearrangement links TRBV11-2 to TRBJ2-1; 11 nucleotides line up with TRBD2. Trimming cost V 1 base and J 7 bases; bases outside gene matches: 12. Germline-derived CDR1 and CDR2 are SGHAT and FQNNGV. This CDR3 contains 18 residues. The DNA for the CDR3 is TGTGCCAGCAGCTTAGTCCGGCTAGCGGGAGGCCCACGTAATGAGCAGTTCTTC. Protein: CASSLVRLAGGPRNEQFF. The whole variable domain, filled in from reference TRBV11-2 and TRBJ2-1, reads EAGVAQSPRYKIIEKRQSVAFWCNPISGHATLYWYQQILGQGPKLLIQFQNNGVVDDSQLPKDRFSAERLKGVDSTLKIQPAKLEDSAVYLCASSLVRLAGGPRNEQFFGPGTRLTVL.

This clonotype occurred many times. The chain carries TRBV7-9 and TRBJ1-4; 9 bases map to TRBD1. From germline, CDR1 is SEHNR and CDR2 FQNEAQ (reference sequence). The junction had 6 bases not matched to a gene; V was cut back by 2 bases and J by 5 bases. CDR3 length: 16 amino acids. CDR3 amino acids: CASSLPTGTGNEKLFF. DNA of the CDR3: TGTGCCAGCAGCTTACCCACCGGGACAGGGAATGAAAAACTGTTTTTT.

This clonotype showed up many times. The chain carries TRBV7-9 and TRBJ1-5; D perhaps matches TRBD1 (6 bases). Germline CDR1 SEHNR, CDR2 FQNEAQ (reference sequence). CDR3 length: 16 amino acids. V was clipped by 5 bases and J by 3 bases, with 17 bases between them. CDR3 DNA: TGTGCCAGCAGCGGAGCCCCGGACAGCCCCAATCAGCCCCAGCATTTT. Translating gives CASSGAPDSPNQPQHF.

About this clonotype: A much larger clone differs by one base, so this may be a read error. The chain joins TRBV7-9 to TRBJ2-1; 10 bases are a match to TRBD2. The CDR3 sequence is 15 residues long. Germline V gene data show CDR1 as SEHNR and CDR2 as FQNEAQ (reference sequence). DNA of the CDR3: TGTGCCAGCGGCTTAGTTCTAGCGGGGGAGAATGAGCAGTTCTTC. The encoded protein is CASGLVLAGENEQFF. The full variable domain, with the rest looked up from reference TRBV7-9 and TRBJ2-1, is DTGVSQNPRHKITKRGQNVTFRCDPISEHNRLYWYRQTLGQGPEFLTYFQNEAQLEKSRLLSDRFSAERPKGSFSTLEIQRTEQGDSAMYLCASGLVLAGENEQFFGPGTRLTVL.

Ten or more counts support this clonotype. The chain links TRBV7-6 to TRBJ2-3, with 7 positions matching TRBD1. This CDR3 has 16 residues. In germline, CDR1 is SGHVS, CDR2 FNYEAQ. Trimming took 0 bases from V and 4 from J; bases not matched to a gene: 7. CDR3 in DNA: TGTGCCAGCAGCTTAGCGCGGGCAGGGGGACCAGATACGCAGTATTTT. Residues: CASSLARAGGPDTQYF.

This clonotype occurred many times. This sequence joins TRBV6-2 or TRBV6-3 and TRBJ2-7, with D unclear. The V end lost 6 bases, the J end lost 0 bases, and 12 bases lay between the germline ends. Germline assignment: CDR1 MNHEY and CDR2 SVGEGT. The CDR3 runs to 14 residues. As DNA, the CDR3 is TGTGCCAGCAGCAACCGGGCCAGCTCCTACGAGCAGTACTTC. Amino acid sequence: CASSNRASSYEQYF.

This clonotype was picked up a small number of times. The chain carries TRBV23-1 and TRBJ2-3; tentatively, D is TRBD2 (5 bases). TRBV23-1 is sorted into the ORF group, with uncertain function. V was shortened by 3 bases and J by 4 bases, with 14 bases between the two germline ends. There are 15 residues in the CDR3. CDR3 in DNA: TGCGCCAGCAGTCAGTCGGAAACGAGGGCAGATACGCAGTATTTT. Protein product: CASSQSETRADTQYF.

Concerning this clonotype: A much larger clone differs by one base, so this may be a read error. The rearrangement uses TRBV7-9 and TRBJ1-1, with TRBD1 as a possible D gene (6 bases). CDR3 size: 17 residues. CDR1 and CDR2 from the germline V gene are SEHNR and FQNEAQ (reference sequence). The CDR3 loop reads CTSSLASGGAKGTEAFF. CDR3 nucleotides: TGTACCAGCAGCTTAGCATCGGGGGGGGCTAAGGGTACTGAAGCTTTCTTT.

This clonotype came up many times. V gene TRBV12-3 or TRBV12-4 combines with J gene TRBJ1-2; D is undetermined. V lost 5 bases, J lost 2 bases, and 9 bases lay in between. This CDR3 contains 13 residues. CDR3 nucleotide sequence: TGTGCCAGCAGTCATGGATCAAACTATGGCTACACCTTC. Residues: CASSHGSNYGYTF.

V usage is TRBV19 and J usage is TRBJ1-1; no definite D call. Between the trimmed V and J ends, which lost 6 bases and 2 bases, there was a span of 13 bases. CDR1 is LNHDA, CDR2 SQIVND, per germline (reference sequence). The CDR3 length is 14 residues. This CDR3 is CASRTVEGNTEAFF. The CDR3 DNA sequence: TGTGCCAGTAGAACGGTCGAGGGTAACACTGAAGCTTTCTTT. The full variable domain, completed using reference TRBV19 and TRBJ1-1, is DGGITQSPKYLFRKEGQNVTLSCEQNLNHDAMYWYRQDPGQGLRLIYYSQIVNDFQKGDIAEGYSVSREKKESFPLTVTSAQKNPTAFYLCASRTVEGNTEAFFGQGTRLTVV.

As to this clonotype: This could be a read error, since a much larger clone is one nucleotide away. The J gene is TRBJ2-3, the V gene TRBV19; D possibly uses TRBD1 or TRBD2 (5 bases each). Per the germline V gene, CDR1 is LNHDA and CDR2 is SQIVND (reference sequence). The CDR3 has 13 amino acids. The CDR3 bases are TGTGCCGGTAGTATCTTGGGGGTAGATACGCAGTATTTT. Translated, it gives CAGSILGVDTQYF.

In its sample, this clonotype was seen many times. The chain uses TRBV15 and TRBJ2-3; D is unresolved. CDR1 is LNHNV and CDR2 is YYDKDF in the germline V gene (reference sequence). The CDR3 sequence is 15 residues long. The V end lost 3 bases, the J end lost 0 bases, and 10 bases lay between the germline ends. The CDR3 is CATSSTATSTDTQYF. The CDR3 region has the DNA TGTGCCACCAGCAGTACTGCTACAAGCACAGATACGCAGTATTTT.

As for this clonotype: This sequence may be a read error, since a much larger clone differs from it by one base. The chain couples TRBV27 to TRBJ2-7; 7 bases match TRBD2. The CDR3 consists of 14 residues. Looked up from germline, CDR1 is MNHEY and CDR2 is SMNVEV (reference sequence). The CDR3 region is CASSSGLVSYGQYF. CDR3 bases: TGTGCCAGCAGTTCCGGACTAGTTTCCTACGGGCAGTACTTC.

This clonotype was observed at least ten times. CDR3 sequence (DNA): TGCAGCGTCCGGACTAGCGCGACCAAAAACATTCAGTACTTC. Encoded protein: CSVRTSATKNIQYF. The rearrangement uses TRBV29-1 and TRBJ2-4; the match to TRBD2 covers 9 bases. The CDR3 length is 14 residues. Trimming took 6 bases from V and 2 from J; bases not matched to a gene: 5. Germline V gene sequence: CDR1 SQVTM, CDR2 ANQGSEA.

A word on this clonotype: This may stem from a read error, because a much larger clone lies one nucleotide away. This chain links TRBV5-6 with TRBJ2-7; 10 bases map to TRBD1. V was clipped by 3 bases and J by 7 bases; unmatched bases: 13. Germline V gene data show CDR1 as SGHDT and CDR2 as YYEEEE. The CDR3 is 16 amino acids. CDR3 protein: CASSSPSGTGAGEQYF. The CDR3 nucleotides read TGTGCCAGCAGCTCACCATCCGGGACAGGGGCGGGGGAGCAGTACTTC.

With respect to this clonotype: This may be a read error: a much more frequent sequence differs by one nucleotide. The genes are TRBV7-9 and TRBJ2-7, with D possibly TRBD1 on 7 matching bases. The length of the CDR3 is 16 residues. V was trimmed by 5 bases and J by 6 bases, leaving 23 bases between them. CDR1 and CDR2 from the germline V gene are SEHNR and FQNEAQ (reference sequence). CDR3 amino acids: CASSRGYGQGGGEQYF. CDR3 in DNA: TGTGCCAGCAGCCGCGGATACGGCCAGGGGGGTGGCGAGCAGTACTTC.

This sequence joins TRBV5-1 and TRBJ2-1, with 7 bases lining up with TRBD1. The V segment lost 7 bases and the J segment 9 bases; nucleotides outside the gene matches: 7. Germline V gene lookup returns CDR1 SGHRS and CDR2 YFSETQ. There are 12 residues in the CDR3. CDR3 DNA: TGCGCCAGCGACCCAGGGGGTGTTGAGCAGTTCTTC. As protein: CASDPGGVEQFF.

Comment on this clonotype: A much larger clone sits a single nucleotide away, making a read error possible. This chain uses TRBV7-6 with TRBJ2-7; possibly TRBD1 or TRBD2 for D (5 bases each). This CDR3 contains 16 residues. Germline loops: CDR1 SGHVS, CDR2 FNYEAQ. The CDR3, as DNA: TGTGCCAGCAGCCCCTCCAGTGGGGGAGCAATTCCCGAGCGGTACTTC. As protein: CASSPSSGGAIPERYF. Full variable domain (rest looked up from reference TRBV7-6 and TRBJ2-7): GAGVSQSPRYKVTKRGQDVALRCDPISGHVSLYWYRQALGQGPEFLTYFNYEAQQDKSGLPNDRFSAERPEGSISTLTIQRTEQRDSAMYRCASSPSSGGAIPERYFGPGTRLTVT.

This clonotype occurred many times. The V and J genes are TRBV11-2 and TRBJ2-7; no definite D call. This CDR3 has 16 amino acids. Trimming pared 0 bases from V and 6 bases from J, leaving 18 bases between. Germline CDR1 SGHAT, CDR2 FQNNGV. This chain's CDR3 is CASSLEGKLPLLEQYF. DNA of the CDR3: TGTGCCAGCAGCTTAGAAGGGAAGCTCCCCTTGCTCGAGCAGTACTTC.

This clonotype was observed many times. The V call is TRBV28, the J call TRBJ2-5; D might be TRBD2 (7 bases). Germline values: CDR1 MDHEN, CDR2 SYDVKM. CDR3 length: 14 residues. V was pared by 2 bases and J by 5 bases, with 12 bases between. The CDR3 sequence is CASSLSGGGETQYF. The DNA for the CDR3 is TGTGCCAGCAGTTTAAGTGGGGGGGGCGAGACCCAGTACTTC.

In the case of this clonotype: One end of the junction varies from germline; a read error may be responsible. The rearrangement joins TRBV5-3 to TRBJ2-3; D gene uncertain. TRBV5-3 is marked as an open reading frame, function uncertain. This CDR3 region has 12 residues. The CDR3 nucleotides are TGTGCCAGCAGCCCAAACACAGATACGCGGTATTTT. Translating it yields CASSPNTDTRYF.

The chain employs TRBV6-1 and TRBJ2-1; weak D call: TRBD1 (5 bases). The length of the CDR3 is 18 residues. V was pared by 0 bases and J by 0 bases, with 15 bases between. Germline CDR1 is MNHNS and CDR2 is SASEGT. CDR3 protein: CASSEAVGARSSYNEQFF. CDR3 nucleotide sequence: TGTGCCAGCAGTGAAGCCGTAGGGGCCCGGAGCTCCTACAATGAGCAGTTCTTC.

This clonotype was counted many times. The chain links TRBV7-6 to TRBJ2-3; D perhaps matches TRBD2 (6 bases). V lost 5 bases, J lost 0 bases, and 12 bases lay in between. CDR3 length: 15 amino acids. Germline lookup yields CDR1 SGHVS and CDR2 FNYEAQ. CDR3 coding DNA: TGTGCCAGCAGCGACCCGGGGGACAGCACAGATACGCAGTATTTT. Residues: CASSDPGDSTDTQYF.

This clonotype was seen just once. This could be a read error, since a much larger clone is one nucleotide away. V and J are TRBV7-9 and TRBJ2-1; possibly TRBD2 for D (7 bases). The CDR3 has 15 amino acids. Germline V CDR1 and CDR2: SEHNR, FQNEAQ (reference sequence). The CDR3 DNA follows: TGTGCCGGCAGCTTAGGGGGGGAGGTATACAATGAGCAGTTCTTC. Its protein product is CAGSLGGEVYNEQFF.